Given below is one T cell receptor beta chain in context. This sample includes further DNA sequences coding for the same CDR3. Authors' methods: Amplifying reference gene primers gave estimates of nucleated cell counts. TCRdb's table, derived via immunoSEQ multiplex PCR, lists solely in-frame clones and lacks some. V, J and clone size reflect that table, while D and trimming were determined from the DNA. The top ten clones hold over 15% of a sample with 20,000 to 25,000 clones, 80% to 95% of them seen once. This entry is derived from a study of blood T cell repertoires in COVID-19. On the study more broadly: Sites in the United States, Italy and Spain provided acute and convalescent COVID-19 samples. The cDNA or gDNA used as material had been derived from T cells, B-cell-depleted T cells, or PBMCs.

The CDR3 loop spans 16 amino acids. Germline values: CDR1 SGHNT, CDR2 YYREEE (reference sequence). The J segment lost 1 base and the V segment lost 4 bases, leaving 10 bases of the junction unmatched. The chain has TRBV5-4 and TRBJ1-1; TRBD1 aligns across 7 bases. The sequence was obtained from a human donor in a cohort sampled during active COVID-19. Sequencing used peripheral blood. The CDR3: CASSRLSGQANTEAFF. The CDR3 DNA is TGTGCCAGCAGCCGATTAAGTGGACAGGCGAACACTGAAGCTTTCTTT.